This T cell receptor beta chain appears in the sequencing data of a study of CD8+ T cells in alopecia areata (dated by TCRdb to the late 2010s). The study in broad terms: The treated patients, all with moderate-to-severe alopecia areata, were enrolled in an open-label pilot trial of oral tofacitinib given at 5 to 10 mg twice daily. Patients on tofacitinib were biopsied at baseline and after 4 and 24 weeks of treatment, and several of the patients also had a later scalp biopsy. Patients received tofacitinib for 6 to 18 months and were then followed off drug for 6 months to check for delayed response and recurrence. To study T cell clonal expansion in alopecia areata, the researchers applied high-throughput TCRbeta sequencing to both the C3H/HeJ mouse model and human patients. The RNA source kit depended on sample type: the PAXgene miRNA kit for fixed scalp, the miRNeasy kit for PBMCs, and the RNeasy kit for mouse skin. Clonality in the scalp was compared among normal scalp (n=4), patchy alopecia areata scalp (n=8), and alopecia totalis/universalis scalp (n=8). Amplification of TCRbeta CDR3 regions was done by immunoSEQ multiplex PCR using 35 Vbeta forward primers and 13 Jbeta reverse primers. On the human side, TCRbeta sequencing was run on scalp tissue and on sorted CD4+ and CD8+ peripheral blood T cells from healthy controls and from alopecia areata patients with either patchy or totalis/universalis disease. The investigation overall reported the following: Resident alphabeta T cells in normal human skin are also sequenced, complicating scalp TCR repertoire analysis, unlike mouse skin dominated by gammadelta T cells. Compared with normal scalp, lesional scalp, particularly in alopecia totalis/universalis, had higher clonality and more expanded CD8+ clones, which suggests antigenic drive. Compared with mice, TCR sequences shared between patients were less clear, possibly partly because of HLA diversity across the patient population.

The CDR3 runs 12 amino acids, cysteine and phenylalanine included. This entry keeps only the CDR3 DNA: 36 bases, framed from base 1. The germline V gene (reference sequence) provides CDR1 GTSNPN and CDR2 SVGIG. V and J are trimmed by 5 bases and 7 bases, and the gene matches miss 4 bases of the junction. Per the publication, the time point label means: baseline before oral tofacitinib. Peripheral blood and lesional scalp punch biopsies were obtained from patients with alopecia areata. PBMCs were separated by density centrifugation and stained for CD3, CD4 and CD8, after which CD4+ and CD8+ T cells were sorted on a FACSAria. Regarding this clone: Its antigen specificity is not known. Base quality data are lacking; no much larger clone is found one base away.

Library method: the immunoSEQ multiplex PCR assay. RNA was extracted from all samples and reverse transcribed into cDNA as template for TCR sequencing. First-strand cDNA was synthesized using SuperScript III with a 2:1 mix of oligo-dT and random hexamers. A synthetic immune receptor repertoire was used to gauge amplification bias, and whatever bias remained was removed computationally. The paper's data handling went like this. Raw reads were preprocessed for error removal, and CDR3 was defined according to IMGT conventions as running from the conserved cysteine to phenylalanine. Clonality was computed by normalizing Shannon entropy by log2 of the number of productive unique TCRs and subtracting the result from 1. Whether scalp clones were CD4 or CD8 was inferred by matching scalp TCRbeta sequences against CD4 and CD8 repertoires sorted from blood. Entries here come from immuneACCESS through TCRdb and include only in-frame sequences with V and J called. Some clones fail to appear in such tables; in the studies checked, an unresolved V gene covers under half of the shortfall, and the cause of the remainder is unknown. That table supplies the V and J calls and clone size; D and trimming were determined from the DNA. The sample data list roughly 150,000 clones, and around 86% of these were observed just once. The ten largest account for roughly 15% of the sample.

Here the sequenced sample was CD8+ T cells sorted from blood, taken at week 0. The TCR originated in a human donor with alopecia areata. The receptor chain draws on TRBV30 and TRBJ2-1, with 8 central nucleotides matching TRBD1. The CDR3 reads as follows: CAWGRQGNEQFF. The nucleotide sequence is given as TGTGCCTGGGGCCGACAGGGGAATGAGCAGTTCTTC.